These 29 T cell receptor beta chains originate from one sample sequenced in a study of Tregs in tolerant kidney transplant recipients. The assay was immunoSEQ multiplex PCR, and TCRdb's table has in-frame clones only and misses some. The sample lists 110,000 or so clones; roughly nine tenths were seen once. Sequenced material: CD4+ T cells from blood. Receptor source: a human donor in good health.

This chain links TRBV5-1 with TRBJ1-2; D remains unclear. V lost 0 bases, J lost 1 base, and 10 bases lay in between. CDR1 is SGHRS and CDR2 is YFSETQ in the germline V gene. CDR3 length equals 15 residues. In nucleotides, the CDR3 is TGCGCCAGCAGCTTGGGGCAGGCCTATAACTATGGCTACACCTTC. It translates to CASSLGQAYNYGYTF.

This chain's CDR3 is CASSEGGRGHQETQYF. For the CDR3, the DNA is TGTGCCAGCAGTGAAGGAGGTAGAGGACACCAAGAGACCCAGTACTTC. The chain couples TRBV6-1 to TRBJ2-5; no clear D. This CDR3 contains 16 residues. The germline V and J ends were trimmed by 1 base and 0 bases, with 12 bases remaining between them. Germline V CDR1 and CDR2: MNHNS, SASEGT.

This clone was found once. CDR3 bases: TGTGCCAGCAGCTTAAGCCAGAACACTGAAGCTTTCTTT. Its protein product is CASSLSQNTEAFF. The chain joins TRBV7-3 to TRBJ1-1; no reliable D call. The ends were cut back, 1 base at V and 1 base at J, with 4 bases in the middle. Germline CDR1 and CDR2: SGHTA and FQGTGA. The CDR3 runs 13 residues. Based on the CDR3 plus reference TRBV7-3 and TRBJ1-1, the full variable domain is GAGVSQTPSNKVTEKGKYVELRCDPISGHTALYWYRQSLGQGPEFLIYFQGTGAADDSGLPNDRFFAVRPEGSVSTLKIQRTERGDSAVYLCASSLSQNTEAFFGQGTRLTVV.

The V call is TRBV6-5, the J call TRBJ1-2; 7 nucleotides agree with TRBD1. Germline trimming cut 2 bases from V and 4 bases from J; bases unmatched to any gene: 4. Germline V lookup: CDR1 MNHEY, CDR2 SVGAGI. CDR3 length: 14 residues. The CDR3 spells CASSYETGPYGYTF. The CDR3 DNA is TGTGCCAGCAGTTACGAGACAGGGCCCTATGGCTACACCTTC.

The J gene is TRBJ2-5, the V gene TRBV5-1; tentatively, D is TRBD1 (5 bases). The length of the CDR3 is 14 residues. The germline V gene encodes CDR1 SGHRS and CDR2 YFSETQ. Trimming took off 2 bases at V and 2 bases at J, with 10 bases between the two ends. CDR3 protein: CASSFRQQQETQYF. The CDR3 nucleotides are TGCGCCAGCAGCTTCCGACAGCAGCAAGAGACCCAGTACTTC.

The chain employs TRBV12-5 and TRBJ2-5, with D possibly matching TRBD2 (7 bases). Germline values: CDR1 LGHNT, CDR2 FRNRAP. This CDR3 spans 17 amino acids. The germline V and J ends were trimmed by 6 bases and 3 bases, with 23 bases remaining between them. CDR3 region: CASGRDKGGISKETQYF. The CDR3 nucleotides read TGTGCTAGTGGCCGGGACAAGGGGGGGATCTCCAAAGAGACCCAGTACTTC.

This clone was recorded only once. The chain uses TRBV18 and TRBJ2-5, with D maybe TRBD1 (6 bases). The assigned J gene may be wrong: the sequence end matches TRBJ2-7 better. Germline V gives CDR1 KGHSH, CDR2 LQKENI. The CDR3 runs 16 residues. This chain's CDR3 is CASSPQGQPGAYEQYF. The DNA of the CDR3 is TGTGCCAGCTCACCACAGGGACAACCTGGGGCCTACGAGCAGTACTTC.

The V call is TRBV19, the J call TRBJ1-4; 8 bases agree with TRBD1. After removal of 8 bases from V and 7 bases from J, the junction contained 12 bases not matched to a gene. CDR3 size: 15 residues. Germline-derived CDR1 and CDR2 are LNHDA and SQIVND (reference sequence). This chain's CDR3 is CASCSPNRGSEKLFF. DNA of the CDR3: TGTGCCAGTTGTTCACCGAACAGGGGGTCTGAAAAACTGTTTTTT.

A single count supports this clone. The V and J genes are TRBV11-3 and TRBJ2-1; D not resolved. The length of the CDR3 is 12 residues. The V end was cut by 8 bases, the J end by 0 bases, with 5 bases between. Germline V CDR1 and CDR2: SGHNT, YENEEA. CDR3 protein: CASQDSYNEQFF. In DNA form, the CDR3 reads TGTGCCAGCCAAGACTCCTACAATGAGCAGTTCTTC.

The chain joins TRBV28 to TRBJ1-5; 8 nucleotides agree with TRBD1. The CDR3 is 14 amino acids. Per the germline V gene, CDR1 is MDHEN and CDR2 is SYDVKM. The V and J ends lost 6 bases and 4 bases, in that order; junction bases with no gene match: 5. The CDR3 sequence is CASRHGQGNQPQHF. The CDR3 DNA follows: TGTGCCAGCAGACACGGACAGGGAAATCAGCCCCAGCATTTT. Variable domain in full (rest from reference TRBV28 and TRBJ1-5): DVKVTQSSRYLVKRTGEKVFLECVQDMDHENMFWYRQDPGLGLRLIYFSYDVKMKEKGDIPEGYSVSREKKERFSLILESASTNQTSMYLCASRHGQGNQPQHFGDGTRLSIL.

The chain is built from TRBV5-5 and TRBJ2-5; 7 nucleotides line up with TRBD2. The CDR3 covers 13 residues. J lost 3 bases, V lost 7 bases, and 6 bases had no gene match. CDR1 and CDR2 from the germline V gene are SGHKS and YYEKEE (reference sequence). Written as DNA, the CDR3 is TGTGCCAGCGGAAGGGGAGGGGAAGAGACCCAGTACTTC. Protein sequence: CASGRGGEETQYF. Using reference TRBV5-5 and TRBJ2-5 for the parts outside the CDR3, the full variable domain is DAGVTQSPTHLIKTRGQQVTLRCSPISGHKSVSWYQQVLGQGPQFIFQYYEKEERGRGNFPDRFSARQFPNYSSELNVNALLLGDSALYLCASGRGGEETQYFGPGTRLLVL.

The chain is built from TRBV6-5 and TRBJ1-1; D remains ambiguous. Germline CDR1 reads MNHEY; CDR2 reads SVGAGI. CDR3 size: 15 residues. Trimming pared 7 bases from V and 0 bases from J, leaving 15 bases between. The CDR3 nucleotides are TGTGCCAGCACCCGCGAGTGGGGTTTGAACACTGAAGCTTTCTTT. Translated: CASTREWGLNTEAFF.

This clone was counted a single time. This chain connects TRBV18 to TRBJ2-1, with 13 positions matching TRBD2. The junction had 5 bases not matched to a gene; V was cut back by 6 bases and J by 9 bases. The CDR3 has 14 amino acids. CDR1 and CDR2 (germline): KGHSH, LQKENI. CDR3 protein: CASSGTSGVSEQFF. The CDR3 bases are TGTGCCAGCTCGGGGACTAGCGGGGTTAGTGAGCAGTTCTTC. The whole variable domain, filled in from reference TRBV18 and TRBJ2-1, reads NAGVMQNPRHLVRRRGQEARLRCSPMKGHSHVYWYRQLPEEGLKFMVYLQKENIIDESGMPKERFSAEFPKEGPSILRIQQVVRGDSAAYFCASSGTSGVSEQFFGPGTRLTVL.

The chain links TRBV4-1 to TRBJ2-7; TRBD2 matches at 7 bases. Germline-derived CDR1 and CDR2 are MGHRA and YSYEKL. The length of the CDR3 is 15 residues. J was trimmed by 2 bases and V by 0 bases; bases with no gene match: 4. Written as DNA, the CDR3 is TGCGCCAGCAGCCAAGAGGTTGCGGGGGCCTACGAGCAGTACTTC. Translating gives CASSQEVAGAYEQYF.

This chain's CDR3 is CASSLPARETQYF. The CDR3 nucleotides read TGTGCCAGCAGCTTACCCGCCCGGGAGACCCAGTACTTC. This chain connects TRBV11-2 to TRBJ2-5, with D uncertain. This CDR3 is 13 amino acids long. V shed 2 bases and J shed 5 bases, with 9 bases lying between them. Germline values: CDR1 SGHAT, CDR2 FQNNGV.

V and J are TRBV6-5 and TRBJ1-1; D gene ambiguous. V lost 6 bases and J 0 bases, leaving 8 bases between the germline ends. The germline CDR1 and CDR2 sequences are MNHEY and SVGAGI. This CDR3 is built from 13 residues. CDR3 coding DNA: TGTGCCAGCAGCTGGAAGCTGAACACTGAAGCTTTCTTT. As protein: CASSWKLNTEAFF.

CDR3 sequence: CASRLDGRANYGYTF. DNA for the CDR3: TGTGCCAGCAGGTTAGACGGGCGAGCTAACTATGGCTACACCTTC. V is TRBV2 and J is TRBJ1-2, with unresolved D. This CDR3 has 15 residues. Trimming stripped 6 bases from V and 0 bases from J, with 14 bases between. CDR1 SNHLY and CDR2 FYNNEI come from the germline V gene.

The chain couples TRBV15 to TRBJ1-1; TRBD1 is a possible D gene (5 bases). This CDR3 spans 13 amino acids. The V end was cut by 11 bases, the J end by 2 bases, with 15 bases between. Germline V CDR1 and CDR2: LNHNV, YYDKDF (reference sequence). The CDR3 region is CACGDRGNTEAFF. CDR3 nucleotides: TGTGCCTGCGGTGACAGAGGCAACACTGAAGCTTTCTTT.

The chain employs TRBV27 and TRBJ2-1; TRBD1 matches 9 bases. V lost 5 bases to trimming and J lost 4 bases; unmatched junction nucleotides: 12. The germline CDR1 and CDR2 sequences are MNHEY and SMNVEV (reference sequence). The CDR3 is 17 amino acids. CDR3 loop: CASSIWGQGGFYNEQFF. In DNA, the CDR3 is TGTGCCAGCAGTATCTGGGGACAGGGCGGTTTTTACAATGAGCAGTTCTTC.

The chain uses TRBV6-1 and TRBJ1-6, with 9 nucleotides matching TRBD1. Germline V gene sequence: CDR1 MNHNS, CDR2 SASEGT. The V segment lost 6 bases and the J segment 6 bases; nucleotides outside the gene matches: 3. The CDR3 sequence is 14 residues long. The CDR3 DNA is TGTGCCAGCAGCCGGGACAGGGCTAATTCACCCCTCCACTTT. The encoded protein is CASSRDRANSPLHF.

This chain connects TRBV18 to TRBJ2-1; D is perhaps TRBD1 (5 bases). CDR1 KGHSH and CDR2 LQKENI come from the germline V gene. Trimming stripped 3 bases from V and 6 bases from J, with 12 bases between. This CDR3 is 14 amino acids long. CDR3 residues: CASSPDSKLNEQFF. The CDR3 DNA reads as TGTGCCAGCTCACCTGACAGCAAACTCAATGAGCAGTTCTTC.

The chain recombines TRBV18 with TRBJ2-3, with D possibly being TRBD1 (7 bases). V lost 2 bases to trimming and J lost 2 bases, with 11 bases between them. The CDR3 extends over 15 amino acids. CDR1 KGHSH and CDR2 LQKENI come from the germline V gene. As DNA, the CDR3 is TGTGCCAGCTCACCAGCGGGACAGTTCACAGATACGCAGTATTTT. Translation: CASSPAGQFTDTQYF.

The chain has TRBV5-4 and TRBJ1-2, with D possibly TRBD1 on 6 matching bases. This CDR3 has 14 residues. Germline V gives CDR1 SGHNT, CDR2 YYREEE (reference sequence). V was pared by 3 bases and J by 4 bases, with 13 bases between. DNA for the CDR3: TGTGCCAGCAGCTCCCTACAGGGAACCTATGGCTACACCTTC. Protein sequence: CASSSLQGTYGYTF.

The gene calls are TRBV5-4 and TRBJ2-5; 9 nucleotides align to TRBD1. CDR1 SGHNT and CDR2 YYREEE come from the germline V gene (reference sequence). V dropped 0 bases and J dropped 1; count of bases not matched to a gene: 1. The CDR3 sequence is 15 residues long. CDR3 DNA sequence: TGTGCCAGCAGCTTGGGGGGACAGGGCCAAGAGACCCAGTACTTC. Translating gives CASSLGGQGQETQYF.

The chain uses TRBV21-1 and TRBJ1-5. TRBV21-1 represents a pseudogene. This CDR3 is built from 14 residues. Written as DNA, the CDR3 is TGTGCCAGCAGCCTCAAGGCCGGGCATCAGCCCCAGCATTTT. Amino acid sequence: CASSLKAGHQPQHF.

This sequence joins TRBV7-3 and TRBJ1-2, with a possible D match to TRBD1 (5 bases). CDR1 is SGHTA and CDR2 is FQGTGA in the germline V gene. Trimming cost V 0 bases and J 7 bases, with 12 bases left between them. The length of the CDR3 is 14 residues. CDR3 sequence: CASSLTPRQSGYTF. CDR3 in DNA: TGTGCCAGCAGCTTAACCCCTCGACAGAGTGGCTACACCTTC.

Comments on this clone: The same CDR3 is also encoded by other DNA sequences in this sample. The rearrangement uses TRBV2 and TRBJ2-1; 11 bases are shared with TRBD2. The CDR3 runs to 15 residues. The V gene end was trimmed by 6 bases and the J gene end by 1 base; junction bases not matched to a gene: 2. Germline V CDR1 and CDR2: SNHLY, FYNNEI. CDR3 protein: CASSPSGGSYNEQFF. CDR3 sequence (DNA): TGTGCCAGCAGCCCTAGCGGGGGGTCCTACAATGAGCAGTTCTTC. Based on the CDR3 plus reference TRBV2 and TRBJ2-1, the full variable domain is EPEVTQTPSHQVTQMGQEVILRCVPISNHLYFYWYRQILGQKVEFLVSFYNNEISEKSEIFDDQFSVERPDGSNFTLKIRSTKLEDSAMYFCASSPSGGSYNEQFFGPGTRLTVL.

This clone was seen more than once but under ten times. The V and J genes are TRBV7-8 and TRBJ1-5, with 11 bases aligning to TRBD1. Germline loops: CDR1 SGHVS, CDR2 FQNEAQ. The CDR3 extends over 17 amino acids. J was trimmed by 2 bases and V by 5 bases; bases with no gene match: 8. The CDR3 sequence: CASSTRTGGRGNQPQHF. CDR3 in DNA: TGTGCCAGCAGCACCCGGACAGGGGGCAGAGGCAATCAGCCCCAGCATTTT.

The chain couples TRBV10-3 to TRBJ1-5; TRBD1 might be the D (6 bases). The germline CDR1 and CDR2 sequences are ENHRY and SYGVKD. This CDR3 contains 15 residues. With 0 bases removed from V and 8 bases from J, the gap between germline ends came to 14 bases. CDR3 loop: CAISESSGDGKPQHF. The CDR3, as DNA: TGTGCCATCAGTGAGTCGTCAGGGGATGGAAAGCCCCAGCATTTT.